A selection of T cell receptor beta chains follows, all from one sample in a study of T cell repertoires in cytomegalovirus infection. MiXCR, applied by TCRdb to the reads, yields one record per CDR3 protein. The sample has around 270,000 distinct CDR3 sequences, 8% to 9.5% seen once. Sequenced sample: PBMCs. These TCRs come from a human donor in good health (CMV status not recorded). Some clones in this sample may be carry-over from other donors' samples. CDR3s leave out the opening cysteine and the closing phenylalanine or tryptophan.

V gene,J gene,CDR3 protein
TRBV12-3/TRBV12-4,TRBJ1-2,ASSFMNYGYT
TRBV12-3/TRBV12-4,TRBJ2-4,ASSITTGLAKNIQY
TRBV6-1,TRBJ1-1,ASSDGGQGTEAF
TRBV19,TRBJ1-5,ASSPGDLGSQPQH
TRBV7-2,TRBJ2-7,ASSLGTGGFWEQY
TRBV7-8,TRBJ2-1,ASSLVQGHNEQF
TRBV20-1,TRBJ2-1,STSPSYNEQF
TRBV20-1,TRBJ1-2,SARGLHRNYGYT
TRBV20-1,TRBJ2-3,SATERGESTDTQY
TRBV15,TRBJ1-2,ATSRDGNGYT
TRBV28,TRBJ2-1,ASSSGGGVKNEQF
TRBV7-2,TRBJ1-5,ASSLGQLHQPQH
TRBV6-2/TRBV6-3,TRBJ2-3,ASLNRDTDTQY
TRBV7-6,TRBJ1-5,ASSLASGNQPQH
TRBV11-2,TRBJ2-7,ASSTETGRSYEQY
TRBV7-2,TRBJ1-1,ASSQGPLHVTGIGTEAF
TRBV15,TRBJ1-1,ATSRDHRVNTEAF